Presented here are 21 T cell receptor beta chains from one specimen sequenced in a study of blood T cells in healthy people across ages. Primers used in a second PCR of roughly 7 to 12 cycles were a sample-barcoded 5' primer and a J-beta primer mix. TCRdb re-analysed the 5' RACE reads in MiXCR, keeping a single row per CDR3 protein. Among around 900,000 distinct CDR3 sequences, around 54% were seen once, and the ten largest hold 20% to 25%. The specimen was blood. Every receptor here comes from a woman in her sixties or seventies in good health.

This clonotype was detected a few times. The chain is built from TRBV4-1 and TRBJ2-5; the D gene could be TRBD1 or TRBD2 (6 bases each). Trimming shortened V by 6 bases and J by 5 bases, and 22 bases separated the two germline ends. The CDR3 is 16 residues long. Germline CDR1 MGHRA, CDR2 YSYEKL. CDR3 sequence (DNA): TGCGCCAGCAGGCGGGGTCCGGGACAACCGTGGGAGACCCAGTACTTC. It encodes CASRRGPGQPWETQYF.

The chain couples TRBV20-1 to TRBJ2-3, with 8 bases matching TRBD1. Looked up from germline, CDR1 is DFQATT and CDR2 is SNEGSKA (reference sequence). CDR3 length equals 14 residues. J gave up 1 base and V 0 bases, and 0 bases lay outside the gene matches. The CDR3 reads CSARETGGTDTQYF. The CDR3 DNA reads as TGCAGTGCTAGAGAGACAGGGGGCACAGATACGCAGTATTTT.

The J gene is TRBJ2-3, the V gene TRBV28, with D hard to call. Trimming cost V 5 bases and J 9 bases, with 12 bases left between them. The CDR3 extends over 12 amino acids. The germline V gene has CDR1 MDHEN and CDR2 SYDVKM. CDR3 nucleotide sequence: TGTGCCAGCAGTCACCGGCCCTCAACGCAGTATTTT. The encoded protein is CASSHRPSTQYF.

The chain carries TRBV28 and TRBJ2-1, with D possibly TRBD2 on 5 matching bases. CDR1 is MDHEN, CDR2 SYDVKM, per germline. The V gene lost 5 bases and the J gene lost 4 bases, with 18 bases spanning the gap. The CDR3 contains 16 residues. The CDR3 here is CASSPLGASRYNEQFF. The CDR3 nucleotides are TGTGCCAGCAGTCCCCTCGGTGCTAGCAGATACAATGAGCAGTTCTTC.

The chain has TRBV7-9 and TRBJ2-7; D not resolved. The J call is doubtful: the DNA matches TRBJ2-5 better. In germline, CDR1 is SEHNR, CDR2 FQNEAQ (reference sequence). The CDR3 has 12 amino acids. Here the CDR3 reads CASTNPVETQYF. The CDR3 DNA follows: TGTGCCAGCACCAACCCCGTAGAGACCCAGTACTTC.

The CDR3 DNA reads as TGCAGTGCACATGTCAACGGGTGTCACGAGCAGTACTTC. Encoded protein: CSAHVNGCHEQYF. The gene calls are TRBV20-1 and TRBJ2-7; D is uncertain. The CDR3 is 13 amino acids. V was pared by 6 bases and J by 5 bases, with 17 bases between. Germline V gene sequence: CDR1 DFQATT, CDR2 SNEGSKA (reference sequence).

This clonotype is a singleton in its sample. This chain connects TRBV7-3 to TRBJ2-1; 8 bases fit TRBD2. Germline loops: CDR1 SGHTA, CDR2 FQGTGA. The CDR3 covers 15 residues. Trimming cost V 1 base and J 8 bases; bases outside gene matches: 7. The chain's CDR3 is CASSLRAGATDEQFF. The DNA of the CDR3 is TGTGCCAGCAGCTTAAGAGCGGGAGCTACCGATGAGCAGTTCTTC.

The rearrangement uses TRBV10-3 and TRBJ2-2, with TRBD2 identical over 7 bases. Looked up from germline, CDR1 is ENHRY and CDR2 is SYGVKD. The V gene end was trimmed by 11 bases and the J gene end by 0 bases; junction bases not matched to a gene: 6. This CDR3 has 14 residues. The DNA for the CDR3 is TGTGCCCTCCTAGCGGAAACGAACACCGGGGAGCTGTTTTTT. Residues: CALLAETNTGELFF.

The CDR3 loop reads CASRSTGTWGTQYF. The CDR3 nucleotides are TGTGCCAGCAGAAGCACAGGGACGTGGGGGACCCAGTACTTC. This chain joins TRBV6-1 and TRBJ2-7, with D possibly TRBD1 on 6 matching bases. The DNA end favors TRBJ2-5, so the J call may be wrong. The CDR3 is 14 amino acids. CDR1 MNHNS and CDR2 SASEGT come from the germline V gene.

The chain has TRBV11-3 and TRBJ2-4; perhaps TRBD1 as D (5 bases). V gave up 5 bases and J gave up 0 bases, with 11 bases separating them. CDR1 is SGHNT and CDR2 is YENEEA in the germline V gene. This CDR3 is built from 15 residues. The CDR3 DNA reads as TGTGCCAGCAGCCTGACAGAAATAGCCAAAAACATTCAGTACTTC. Its protein product is CASSLTEIAKNIQYF.

This clonotype was detected only a few times. This chain uses TRBV29-1 with TRBJ1-1, with no clear D. This CDR3 region has 11 residues. The ends were cut back, 7 bases at V and 1 base at J, with 7 bases in the middle. Germline lookup yields CDR1 SQVTM and CDR2 ANQGSEA. DNA of the CDR3: TGCAGCGCCCAGACGAACACTGAAGCTTTCTTT. As protein: CSAQTNTEAFF.

V gene TRBV5-1 combines with J gene TRBJ1-1; D is uncertain. In germline, CDR1 is SGHRS, CDR2 YFSETQ. Trimming took off 0 bases at V and 3 bases at J, with 18 bases between the two ends. CDR3 length: 17 amino acids. This CDR3 reads CASSLARPGYTDTEAFF. The CDR3 nucleotides are TGCGCCAGCAGCTTGGCCCGCCCGGGGTATACGGACACTGAAGCTTTCTTT.

This chain connects TRBV27 to TRBJ2-5, with 10 bases matching TRBD2. The CDR3 is 12 amino acids. The trim removed 6 bases at V and 11 bases at J, leaving 6 bases unmatched. Germline loops: CDR1 MNHEY, CDR2 SMNVEV (reference sequence). Here the CDR3 reads CASSASGSQQYF. DNA of the CDR3: TGTGCCAGCAGCGCTAGCGGGAGTCAGCAGTACTTC.

This chain joins TRBV6-6 and TRBJ2-1; D not certain. The CDR3 totals 15 residues. Germline V gene sequence: CDR1 MNHNY, CDR2 SVGAGI (reference sequence). Between the trimmed V and J ends, which lost 6 bases and 3 bases, there was a span of 15 bases. DNA of the CDR3: TGTGCCAGCAGCCAAACCCACGAGTTCTACAATGAGCAGTTCTTC. It codes for CASSQTHEFYNEQFF.

This clonotype was counted only a few times. This chain joins TRBV5-1 and TRBJ2-3; the match to TRBD2 covers 11 bases. Germline loops: CDR1 SGHRS, CDR2 YFSETQ. This CDR3 spans 16 amino acids. The J segment lost 3 bases and the V segment lost 4 bases, leaving 7 bases of the junction unmatched. This chain's CDR3 is CASSDPGLAATDTQYF. CDR3 DNA sequence: TGCGCCAGCAGCGACCCGGGACTAGCGGCAACAGATACGCAGTATTTT.

The chain employs TRBV12-3 or TRBV12-4 and TRBJ1-1, with TRBD1 as a possible D gene (5 bases). This CDR3 has 11 residues. The V end lost 2 bases, the J end lost 11 bases, and 9 bases lay between the germline ends. The CDR3 loop is CASSLKGDAFF. CDR3 DNA: TGTGCCAGCAGTTTAAAAGGGGATGCTTTCTTT.

In its sample, this clonotype was seen many times. The V call is TRBV20-1, the J call TRBJ2-1; D uncertain. The CDR3 is made up of 13 amino acids. Germline V gene sequence: CDR1 DFQATT, CDR2 SNEGSKA (reference sequence). V shed 0 bases and J shed 0 bases, with 3 bases lying between them. The CDR3 DNA reads as TGCAGTGCTAGAGAAAGCTCCTACAATGAGCAGTTCTTC. Amino acids: CSARESSYNEQFF.

Here the CDR3 DNA reads TGCAGTGCTGGAACCGGGACACACTACGAGCAGTACTTC. It specifies CSAGTGTHYEQYF. The chain links TRBV20-1 to TRBJ2-7; TRBD1 might be the D (6 bases). The CDR3 is made up of 13 amino acids. V was pared by 5 bases and J by 3 bases, with 14 bases between. The germline CDR1 and CDR2 sequences are DFQATT and SNEGSKA (reference sequence).

V and J are TRBV6-5 and TRBJ2-1; possibly TRBD2 for D (6 bases). From germline, CDR1 is MNHEY and CDR2 SVGAGI. The germline V and J ends were trimmed by 4 bases and 5 bases, with 15 bases remaining between them. This CDR3 is 15 amino acids long. Here the CDR3 reads CASSSPRTTNNEQFF. The CDR3 DNA sequence: TGTGCCAGCAGTTCCCCAAGGACTACCAACAATGAGCAGTTCTTC.

The chain recombines TRBV12-3 or TRBV12-4 with TRBJ2-3; D remains unclear. Trimming took off 6 bases at V and 2 bases at J, with 9 bases between the two ends. This CDR3 region has 13 residues. CDR3 region: CASSEQNTDTQYF. For the CDR3, the DNA is TGTGCCAGCAGCGAGCAGAACACAGATACGCAGTATTTT.

This clonotype appeared a single time. The DNA for the CDR3 is TGTGCCAGCAGCCAGACTCGCCGAGAGACCCAGTTCTTC. Translation: CASSQTRRETQFF. This sequence joins TRBV28 and TRBJ2-1; D call uncertain. The CDR3 extends over 13 amino acids. Germline lookup yields CDR1 MDHEN and CDR2 SYDVKM. Trimming shortened V by 6 bases and J by 13 bases, and 19 bases separated the two germline ends.